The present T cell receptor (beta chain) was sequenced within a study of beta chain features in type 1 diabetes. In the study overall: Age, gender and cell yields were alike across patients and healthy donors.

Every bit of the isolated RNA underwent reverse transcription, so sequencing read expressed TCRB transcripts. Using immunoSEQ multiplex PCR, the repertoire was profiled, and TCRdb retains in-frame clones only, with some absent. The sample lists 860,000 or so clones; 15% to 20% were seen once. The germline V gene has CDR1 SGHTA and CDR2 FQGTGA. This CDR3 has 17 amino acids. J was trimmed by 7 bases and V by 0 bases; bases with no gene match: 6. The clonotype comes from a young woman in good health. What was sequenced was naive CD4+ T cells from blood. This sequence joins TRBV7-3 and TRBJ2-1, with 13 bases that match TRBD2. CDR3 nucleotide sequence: TGTGCCAGCAGCTTAACGACCGGGACTAGCGGGATTAATGAGCAGTTCTTC. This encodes CASSLTTGTSGINEQFF.